This TCR beta chain was sequenced in a study of monozygotic twins with inflammatory bowel disease. Study-wide points: The authors found no support for a single strong IBD-associated signal or clonotype.

Regarding this clonotype: Its antigen is unknown.

Each UMI harboured a 6-nucleotide sample barcode and was appended via template switching. Both TCRalpha and TCRbeta cDNA were subjected to two nested PCRs lasting around 15 and 9 cycles. TCRdb reanalyzed the 5' RACE reads, giving one entry per CDR3 protein sequence and no DNA. This repertoire includes 200,000 to 250,000 distinct CDR3 sequences. Germline V gene sequence: CDR1 WNHNN, CDR2 SYGVQD (reference sequence). The CDR3 length is 16 residues. V and J are TRBV10-1 and TRBJ2-1; the TRBD1 assignment by TCRdb is unverifiable without DNA. This receptor was obtained from a human donor with ulcerative colitis or Crohn's disease, or a healthy co-twin of an affected twin (not recorded which). Sequences were obtained from blood. The CDR3 is CASSDRGRPTYNEQFF.